Following are 17 T cell receptor beta chains from one sample sequenced in a study of blood T cell repertoires in COVID-19. The table came from immunoSEQ multiplex PCR; TCRdb's copy has only in-frame clones and leaves some out. In the table there are over 95,000 clones, 80% to 90% of which are singletons. Sequencing input: peripheral blood. The source is a human donor in a cohort sampled during active COVID-19.

V usage is TRBV3-1 (or the pseudogene TRBV3-2) and J usage is TRBJ1-2; D not resolved. V gave up 3 bases and J gave up 6 bases, with 8 bases separating them. The CDR3 spans 12 residues. CDR1 and CDR2 from the germline V gene are LGHDT and YNNKEL (reference sequence). CDR3 in amino acids: CASSQVGDGYTF. The CDR3 region has the DNA TGTGCCAGCAGCCAGGTGGGAGATGGCTACACCTTC.

This clone was counted once. The J gene is TRBJ2-3, the V gene TRBV7-2, with a tentative D call TRBD2 (5 bases). Germline loops: CDR1 SGHTA, CDR2 FQGNSA. This CDR3 is built from 14 residues. Trimming removed 6 bases at V and 0 bases at J, with 10 bases between. CDR3 nucleotides: TGTGCCAGCAGTTATTGGGAGAGCACAGATACGCAGTATTTT. It translates to CASSYWESTDTQYF.

The rearrangement joins TRBV19 to TRBJ2-6; TRBD1 aligns across 8 bases. The CDR3 totals 19 residues. V gave up 6 bases and J gave up 0 bases; unmatched junction bases: 13. The germline CDR1 and CDR2 sequences are LNHDA and SQIVND (reference sequence). The CDR3 loop is CASSLPRTGLSSGANVLTF. As DNA, the CDR3 is TGTGCCAGTAGCTTACCCAGGACAGGGCTGAGCTCTGGGGCCAACGTCCTGACTTTC.

The rearrangement joins TRBV10-3 to TRBJ1-4; 7 bases fit TRBD1. Germline V CDR1 and CDR2: ENHRY, SYGVKD. There are 15 residues in the CDR3. V shed 1 base and J 4 bases; nucleotides not matched to a gene: 3. The CDR3 nucleotides are TGTGCCATCAGTGAGTTGACAGGGATTAATGAAAAACTGTTTTTT. Translated: CAISELTGINEKLFF.

The J gene is TRBJ1-1, the V gene TRBV7-3; D might be TRBD1 (6 bases). The V gene lost 2 bases and the J gene lost 4 bases, with 17 bases spanning the gap. Germline CDR1 SGHTA, CDR2 FQGTGA. The CDR3 sequence is 16 residues long. CDR3 residues: CASSLQGGGAGTEAFF. The CDR3 nucleotides are TGTGCCAGCAGCTTACAAGGGGGAGGGGCCGGCACTGAAGCTTTCTTT.

The rearrangement links TRBV28 to TRBJ2-3; tentatively, D is TRBD2 (6 bases). With 6 bases removed from V and 3 bases from J, the gap between germline ends came to 16 bases. CDR1 is MDHEN, CDR2 SYDVKM, per germline. The CDR3 totals 15 residues. The CDR3 sequence is CASSPPVSGTDTQYF. In DNA, the CDR3 is TGTGCCAGCAGCCCCCCAGTTAGCGGAACAGATACGCAGTATTTT.

The chain links TRBV6-4 to TRBJ2-1; TRBD2 agrees at 8 bases. The trim removed 0 bases at V and 8 bases at J, leaving 12 bases unmatched. Germline-derived CDR1 and CDR2 are MRHNA and SNTAGT. The CDR3 contains 17 residues. The CDR3 nucleotides read TGTGCCAGCAGTGACTCGAATTCTCCGGGAGGGCCCCATGAGCAGTTCTTC. This sequence encodes CASSDSNSPGGPHEQFF.

The chain is built from TRBV6-5 and TRBJ1-2, with D unresolved. This CDR3 region has 16 residues. From germline, CDR1 is MNHEY and CDR2 SVGAGI. V lost 0 bases to trimming and J lost 0 bases, with 11 bases between them. CDR3 amino acids: CASSYSITGANYGYTF. Written as DNA, the CDR3 is TGTGCCAGCAGTTACTCGATAACGGGAGCTAACTATGGCTACACCTTC.

This chain uses TRBV4-3 with TRBJ2-2; perhaps TRBD2 as D (6 bases). Between the trimmed V and J ends, which lost 4 bases and 4 bases, there was a span of 13 bases. The CDR3 length is 15 residues. The germline CDR1 and CDR2 sequences are LGHNA and YSLEER. Here the CDR3 reads CASSRYGAGTGELFF. The CDR3 DNA reads TGCGCCAGCAGCCGATACGGAGCGGGCACCGGGGAGCTGTTTTTT.

The V gene is TRBV19, the J gene TRBJ1-3, with 7 positions matching TRBD1. This CDR3 spans 17 amino acids. The trim removed 7 bases at V and 4 bases at J, leaving 16 bases unmatched. Germline assignment: CDR1 LNHDA and CDR2 SQIVND (reference sequence). The CDR3 loop is CASTLTGAPSSGNTIYF. The CDR3 DNA reads as TGTGCCAGTACCCTAACAGGGGCTCCTTCGAGCGGAAACACCATATATTTT.

This clone has a single count. Since a much larger clone is just one base distant, this may be a read error. The CDR3 nucleotides are TGTGCCAGCAGAAGTACAGAAGGCAATCAGCTCCAGCATTTT. Its translation: CASRSTEGNQLQHF. The V gene is TRBV5-8, the J gene TRBJ1-5; D remains ambiguous. The CDR3 spans 14 residues. CDR1 is SGHTS, CDR2 YDEGEE, per germline.

Only a few counts were recorded for this clone. The chain carries TRBV6-5 and TRBJ2-7, with 9 bases lining up with TRBD2. The CDR3 covers 15 residues. CDR1 and CDR2 from the germline V gene are MNHEY and SVGAGI. Trimming cost V 6 bases and J 3 bases; bases outside gene matches: 9. The CDR3 nucleotides are TGTGCCAGCAGGAATAGCGGGAGAGCCTACTACGAGCAGTACTTC. It codes for CASRNSGRAYYEQYF.

The chain has TRBV11-3 and TRBJ2-1; D might be TRBD1 (6 bases). V shed 5 bases and J shed 8 bases, with 13 bases lying between them. Per germline, CDR1 SGHNT and CDR2 YENEEA. This CDR3 is built from 13 residues. In nucleotides, the CDR3 is TGTGCCAGCAGCCTTCTACAGGGATATGAGCAGTTCTTC. It codes for CASSLLQGYEQFF.

V is TRBV9 and J is TRBJ2-7; TRBD1 is a possible D gene (7 bases). V dropped 4 bases and J dropped 2 bases, with 13 bases sitting between them. The CDR3 runs 14 residues. Germline loops: CDR1 SGDLS, CDR2 YYNGEE. DNA of the CDR3: TGTGCCAGCAGCCCAGGGGGGAAGGCCTACGAGCAGTACTTC. This sequence encodes CASSPGGKAYEQYF.

This chain links TRBV7-9 with TRBJ2-7; 11 nucleotides line up with TRBD2. The germline gives CDR1 SEHNR, CDR2 FQNEAQ (reference sequence). J lost 2 bases, V lost 0 bases, and 12 bases had no gene match. CDR3 size: 19 residues. The CDR3 DNA sequence: TGTGCCAGCAGCTTAGCGGATAGCGGGAGGGGAGGGAAGACCTACGAGCAGTACTTC. Residues: CASSLADSGRGGKTYEQYF.

The sample holds one count of this clone. CDR3 in DNA: TGTGCCATCACCCCGACAGGGGGCCTAACTAACTATGGCTACACCTTC. Amino acids: CAITPTGGLTNYGYTF. The rearrangement links TRBV10-3 to TRBJ1-2, with 10 bases aligning to TRBD1. The CDR3 length is 16 residues. Trimming at V came to 7 bases and at J to 0 bases, leaving 8 bases not matched to a gene. In germline, CDR1 is ENHRY, CDR2 SYGVKD.

The chain employs TRBV9 and TRBJ2-7, with TRBD2 identical over 12 bases. This CDR3 has 16 residues. V was pared by 4 bases and J by 2 bases, with 7 bases of the junction left unmatched. Germline V CDR1 and CDR2: SGDLS, YYNGEE. The CDR3 is CASSSRLAGDPYEQYF. The DNA of the CDR3 is TGTGCCAGCAGCTCTCGACTAGCGGGGGACCCCTACGAGCAGTACTTC.